This TCR beta chain was recorded in a study of cytomegalovirus exposure and HLA in healthy donors. At the level of the study: The same platform as the approximately 730 first-cohort repertoires was used for the 100 to 150 validation repertoires, a later analysis reported.

General study findings and limits: Subsequent analysis revealed that first-cohort TCR clusters tended to co-occur in the approximately 120 validation repertoires.

In its sample, this clone was seen a few times. Its antigen is currently unknown. This table comes from immunoSEQ multiplex PCR, and its TCRdb copy is limited to in-frame clones, with some not included. The sample has around 170,000 clones; more than 75% are singletons. This TCR was sampled from a man younger than 30 in good health and CMV-seronegative. Sample: PBMCs.

CDR3 loop: CASTQPRPGEPQHF. CDR3 in DNA: TGTGCCAGCACCCAACCTCGGCCCGGGGAGCCCCAGCATTTT. The rearrangement links TRBV6-6 to TRBJ1-5; D is ambiguous. CDR1 MNHNY and CDR2 SVGAGI come from the germline V gene (reference sequence). Trimming took 7 bases from V and 8 from J, leaving 18 bases between them. The CDR3 consists of 14 residues.